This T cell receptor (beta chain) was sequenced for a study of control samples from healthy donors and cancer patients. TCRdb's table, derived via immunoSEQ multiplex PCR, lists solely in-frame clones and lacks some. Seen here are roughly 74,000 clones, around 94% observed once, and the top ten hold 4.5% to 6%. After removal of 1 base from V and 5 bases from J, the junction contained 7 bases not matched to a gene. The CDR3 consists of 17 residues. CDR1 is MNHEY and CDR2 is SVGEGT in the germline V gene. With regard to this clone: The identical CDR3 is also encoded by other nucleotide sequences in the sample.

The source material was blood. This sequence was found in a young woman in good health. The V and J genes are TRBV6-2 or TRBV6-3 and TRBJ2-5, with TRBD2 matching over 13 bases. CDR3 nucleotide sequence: TGTGCCAGCAGTTACTTTGGACTAGCGGGAGTTGAGGAGACCCAGTACTTC. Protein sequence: CASSYFGLAGVEETQYF.